This T cell receptor (beta chain) was obtained from a study of blood T cell repertoires in COVID-19. Individuals drawn from 24 US areas were about 18 to 95 years old. Membership in each cohort depended on participant-reported clinical history. The CDR3 length is 14 residues. CDR1 and CDR2 from the germline V gene are ENHRY and SYGVKD. After removal of 4 bases from V and 4 bases from J, the junction contained 6 bases not matched to a gene. TCRdb's copy holds only in-frame clones and misses some; the assay was immunoSEQ multiplex PCR. The sample has about 280,000 clones; about nine tenths are singletons.

Material: PBMCs or T cells enriched from blood (not recorded which). This clonotype was sampled from a woman aged 60-75 years who had recovered from COVID-19. V usage is TRBV10-3 and J usage is TRBJ1-2; 7 bases agree with TRBD1. The CDR3 loop is CAISARQGIYGYTF. The CDR3 DNA is TGTGCCATCAGTGCTAGACAGGGCATCTATGGCTACACCTTC.